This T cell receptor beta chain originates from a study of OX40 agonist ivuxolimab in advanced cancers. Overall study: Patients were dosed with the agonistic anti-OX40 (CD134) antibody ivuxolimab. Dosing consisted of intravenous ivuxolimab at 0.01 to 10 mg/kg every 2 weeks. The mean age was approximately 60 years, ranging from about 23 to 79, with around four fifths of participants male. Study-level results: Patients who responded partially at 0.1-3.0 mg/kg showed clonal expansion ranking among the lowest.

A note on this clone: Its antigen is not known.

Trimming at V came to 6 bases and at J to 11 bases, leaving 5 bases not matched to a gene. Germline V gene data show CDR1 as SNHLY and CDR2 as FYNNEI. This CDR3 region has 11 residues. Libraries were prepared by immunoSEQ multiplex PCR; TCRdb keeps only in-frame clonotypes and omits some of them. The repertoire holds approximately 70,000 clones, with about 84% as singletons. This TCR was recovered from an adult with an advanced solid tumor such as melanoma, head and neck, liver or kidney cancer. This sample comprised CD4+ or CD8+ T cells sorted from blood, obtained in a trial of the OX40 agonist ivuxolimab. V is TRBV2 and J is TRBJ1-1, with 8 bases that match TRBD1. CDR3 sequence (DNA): TGTGCCAGCAGGGACAGGGTTCGCGCTTTCTTT. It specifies CASRDRVRAFF.